Following are 23 T cell receptor beta chains from one sample sequenced in a study of CD8 T cells in Susac syndrome. A quantity of about 0.5 to 1 ug RNA underwent reverse transcription using random hexamers. Via MiXCR, TCRdb re-called the immunoSEQ multiplex PCR reads, giving one row per CDR3 protein. The sample has approximately 180,000 distinct CDR3 sequences; about 94% are singletons. The material sequenced was CD4+ T cells from PBMCs. These receptors were collected from a human donor with multiple sclerosis.

The CDR3 sequence is CASSQEGARETQYF. CDR3 nucleotides: TGTGCCAGCAGCCAAGAGGGGGCTCGGGAGACCCAGTACTTC. The chain links TRBV3-1 to TRBJ2-5; possible D gene TRBD1, 6 bases. Germline V lookup: CDR1 LGHDT, CDR2 YNNKEL (reference sequence). The CDR3 spans 14 residues. The ends were cut back, 0 bases at V and 5 bases at J, with 10 bases in the middle.

V is TRBV29-1 and J is TRBJ1-1, with TRBD1 identical over 9 bases. With V trimmed by 8 bases and J by 0 bases, 13 bases remained unmatched. Per the germline V gene, CDR1 is SQVTM and CDR2 is ANQGSEA. The CDR3 contains 16 residues. The CDR3 is CSSGTGFGVMNTEAFF. Written as DNA, the CDR3 is TGCAGCTCAGGGACAGGGTTTGGAGTTATGAACACTGAAGCTTTCTTT.

The V call is TRBV3-1, the J call TRBJ2-5; D gene uncertain. The germline CDR1 and CDR2 sequences are LGHDT and YNNKEL (reference sequence). Trimming removed 1 base from V and 5 bases from J, with 5 bases in between. This CDR3 comprises 12 residues. The CDR3 is CASSQARETQYF. The CDR3 nucleotides read TGTGCCAGCAGCCAAGCGAGGGAGACCCAGTACTTC.

This chain links TRBV2 with TRBJ2-3, with unresolved D. CDR1 is SNHLY, CDR2 FYNNEI, per germline. V was shortened by 6 bases and J by 1 base, with 5 bases between the two germline ends. The CDR3 consists of 12 residues. CDR3 loop: CASRTGTDTQYF. Written as DNA, the CDR3 is TGTGCCAGCAGGACGGGCACAGATACGCAGTATTTT.

The rearrangement joins TRBV29-1 to TRBJ2-1; D gene unclear. There are 11 residues in the CDR3. The V and J ends lost 6 bases and 8 bases respectively, with 11 bases between them. Germline CDR1 SQVTM, CDR2 ANQGSEA. The CDR3 DNA sequence: TGCAGCGTCGCGGAAGTGGATGAGCAGTTCTTC. It translates to CSVAEVDEQFF.

The CDR3 DNA sequence: TGTGCCTGGAGTAAGCCGGGGGGCTCCTACGAGCAGTACTTC. Its protein is CAWSKPGGSYEQYF. V and J are TRBV30 and TRBJ2-7; 7 bases fit TRBD2. CDR1 is GTSNPN and CDR2 is SVGIG in the germline V gene (reference sequence). The CDR3 loop spans 14 amino acids. Germline trimming cut 2 bases from V and 0 bases from J; bases unmatched to any gene: 4. Full variable domain (missing parts from reference TRBV30 and TRBJ2-7): SQTIHQWPATLVQPVGSPLSLECTVEGTSNPNLYWYRQAAGRGLQLLFYSVGIGQISSEVPQNLSASRPQDRQFILSSKKLLLSDSGFYLCAWSKPGGSYEQYFGPGTRLTVT.

The chain links TRBV7-3 to TRBJ2-5; no definite D call. Germline-derived CDR1 and CDR2 are SGHTA and FQGTGA. The CDR3 spans 15 residues. Trimming took off 2 bases at V and 2 bases at J, with 12 bases between the two ends. The CDR3 reads CASSLGSSRQETQYF. In nucleotides, the CDR3 is TGTGCCAGCAGCTTAGGCAGTAGTCGGCAAGAGACCCAGTACTTC.

CDR3 loop: CASSSTGRGTDTQYF. Written as DNA, the CDR3 is TGTGCCAGCAGCTCTACGGGACGAGGCACAGATACGCAGTATTTT. This chain connects TRBV7-2 to TRBJ2-3, with D possibly called TRBD1 or TRBD2 (5 bases each). Germline V CDR1 and CDR2: SGHTA, FQGNSA. V was cut by 4 bases and J by 1 base, with 12 bases left in between. CDR3 length: 15 amino acids.

This rearrangement joins TRBV10-2 to TRBJ2-1; D not certain. The CDR3 consists of 15 residues. The V end lost 6 bases, the J end lost 2 bases, and 14 bases lay between the germline ends. Germline values: CDR1 WSHSY, CDR2 SAAADI. For the CDR3, the DNA is TGCGCCAGCAGCCCCACTGGGTCCGCCTACAATGAGCAGTTCTTC. Its translation is CASSPTGSAYNEQFF.

The rearrangement joins TRBV29-1 to TRBJ2-7, with 7 bases aligning to TRBD2. J was trimmed by 3 bases and V by 5 bases; bases with no gene match: 4. The germline V gene encodes CDR1 SQVTM and CDR2 ANQGSEA. There are 12 residues in the CDR3. CDR3 region: CSVKRGVYEQYF. CDR3 nucleotide sequence: TGCAGCGTTAAGCGGGGAGTCTACGAGCAGTACTTC.

This chain uses TRBV29-1 with TRBJ1-5; TRBD1 matches 12 bases. CDR1 and CDR2 (germline): SQVTM, ANQGSEA. Trimming cost V 6 bases and J 4 bases; bases outside gene matches: 1. The CDR3 sequence is 13 residues long. The CDR3 DNA reads as TGCAGCGTGGGACAGGGGGCGAATCAGCCCCAGCATTTT. This gives the protein CSVGQGANQPQHF.

The chain has TRBV10-3 and TRBJ2-2; D gene unclear. Deletions cut 7 bases from V and 4 bases from J, with 13 bases between. The CDR3 length is 14 residues. Germline CDR1 reads ENHRY; CDR2 reads SYGVKD. The CDR3 DNA reads as TGTGCCATCAAACCTCACGGTGGCACCGGGGAGCTGTTTTTT. Residues: CAIKPHGGTGELFF.

The chain joins TRBV29-1 to TRBJ2-5, with D perhaps matching TRBD1 or TRBD2 (6 bases each). CDR3 length: 11 amino acids. V was pared by 7 bases and J by 7 bases, with 13 bases between. The germline V gene encodes CDR1 SQVTM and CDR2 ANQGSEA. CDR3 nucleotide sequence: TGCAGCGCCTGGAAGGGGGGGACCCAGTACTTC. It codes for CSAWKGGTQYF.

The rearrangement links TRBV9 to TRBJ1-1; 9 bases match TRBD1. This CDR3 is built from 14 residues. The germline V gene has CDR1 SGDLS and CDR2 YYNGEE. V was pared by 0 bases and J by 3 bases, with 0 bases of the junction left unmatched. CDR3 nucleotides: TGTGCCAGCAGCGTAGACAGGGGGCACACTGAAGCTTTCTTT. This translates into CASSVDRGHTEAFF.

This clonotype came up a few times. The chain recombines TRBV6-2 or TRBV6-3 with TRBJ1-5, with D perhaps matching TRBD1 (6 bases). The CDR3 runs 13 residues. V was shortened by 6 bases and J by 4 bases, with 10 bases between the two germline ends. Per the germline V gene, CDR1 is MNHEY and CDR2 is SVGEGT. The CDR3 spells CASRDRSNQPQHF. CDR3 coding DNA: TGTGCCAGCAGAGACAGGTCTAATCAGCCCCAGCATTTT.

V gene TRBV3-1 combines with J gene TRBJ1-3; no definite D call. This CDR3 is built from 11 residues. V lost 2 bases, J lost 8 bases, and 4 bases lay in between. CDR1 is LGHDT and CDR2 is YNNKEL in the germline V gene (reference sequence). CDR3 sequence: CASSQRDTIYF. In DNA form, the CDR3 reads TGTGCCAGCAGCCAACGGGACACCATATATTTT.

The chain is built from TRBV3-1 and TRBJ1-6; D possibly corresponds to TRBD1 (5 bases). The ends were cut back, 3 bases at V and 7 bases at J, with 10 bases in the middle. Looked up from germline, CDR1 is LGHDT and CDR2 is YNNKEL (reference sequence). This CDR3 has 14 residues. CDR3 residues: CASSQSGLNSPLHF. The CDR3 DNA follows: TGTGCCAGCAGCCAGTCAGGGCTGAATTCACCCCTCCACTTT.

The chain combines TRBV27 with TRBJ2-5, with 7 bases fitting TRBD1. Germline V gene lookup returns CDR1 MNHEY and CDR2 SMNVEV (reference sequence). The CDR3 consists of 14 residues. The J segment lost 4 bases and the V segment lost 2 bases, leaving 4 bases of the junction unmatched. CDR3 sequence (DNA): TGTGCCAGCAGTTTAAAGGGGGCCCCAGAGACCCAGTACTTC. Protein sequence: CASSLKGAPETQYF.

The rearrangement uses TRBV30 and TRBJ1-5; D is possibly TRBD1 (6 bases). The CDR3 consists of 14 residues. Trimming removed 3 bases at V and 6 bases at J, with 15 bases between. CDR1 and CDR2 (germline): GTSNPN, SVGIG (reference sequence). In nucleotides, the CDR3 is TGTGCCTGGAGCCTGACAGGTCCAGGTCAGCCCCAGCATTTT. As protein: CAWSLTGPGQPQHF.

This sequence joins TRBV20-1 and TRBJ1-2; no clear D gene. V lost 3 bases to trimming and J lost 2 bases, with 13 bases between them. CDR1 and CDR2 (germline): DFQATT, SNEGSKA (reference sequence). The CDR3 has 14 residues. The DNA for the CDR3 is TGCAGTGCTAGCACGAGAGGCAGCAACTATGGCTACACCTTC. Its protein is CSASTRGSNYGYTF.

The chain employs TRBV7-2 and TRBJ2-1, with D possibly matching TRBD2 (6 bases). The CDR3 runs 15 residues. Germline CDR1 reads SGHTA; CDR2 reads FQGNSA. V lost 5 bases and J lost 3, with 14 bases in between. The CDR3 reads CASSLRLDLYNEQFF. The CDR3 DNA follows: TGTGCCAGCAGCCTGCGACTAGATCTCTACAATGAGCAGTTCTTC.

The chain employs TRBV12-3 or TRBV12-4 and TRBJ2-1; no clear D. The CDR3 loop spans 13 amino acids. V dropped 5 bases and J dropped 5 bases, with 10 bases sitting between them. The CDR3, as DNA: TGTGCCAGCAGTCTCCAGCGAAACAATGAGCAGTTCTTC. Residues: CASSLQRNNEQFF.

The chain is built from TRBV29-1 and TRBJ2-7; D gene uncertain. This CDR3 region has 12 residues. The V end was cut by 3 bases, the J end by 3 bases, with 9 bases between. The germline V gene has CDR1 SQVTM and CDR2 ANQGSEA. CDR3 residues: CSVDRDGYEQYF. The CDR3 bases are TGCAGCGTTGATCGAGACGGCTACGAGCAGTACTTC.